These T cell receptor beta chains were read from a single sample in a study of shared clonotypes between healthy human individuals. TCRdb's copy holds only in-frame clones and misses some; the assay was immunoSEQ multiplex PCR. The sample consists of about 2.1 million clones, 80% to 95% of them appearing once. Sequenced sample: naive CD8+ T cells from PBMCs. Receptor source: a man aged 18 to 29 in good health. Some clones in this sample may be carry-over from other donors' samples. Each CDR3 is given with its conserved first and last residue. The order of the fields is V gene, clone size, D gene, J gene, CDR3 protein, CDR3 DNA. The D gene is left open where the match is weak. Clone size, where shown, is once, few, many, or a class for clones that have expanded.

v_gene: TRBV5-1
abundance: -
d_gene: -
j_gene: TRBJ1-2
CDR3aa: CASSLGDSHYGYTF
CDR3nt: TGCGCCAGCAGCTTGGGTGACAGCCACTATGGCTACACCTTC

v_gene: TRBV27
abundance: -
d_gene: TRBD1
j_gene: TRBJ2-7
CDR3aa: CASSFPGQATYEQYF
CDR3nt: TGTGCCAGCAGTTTTCCGGGACAGGCAACCTACGAGCAGTACTTC

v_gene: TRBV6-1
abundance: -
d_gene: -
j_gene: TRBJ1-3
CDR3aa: CASSESNLGRSGNTIYF
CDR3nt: TGTGCCAGCAGTGAATCGAACCTCGGGAGGTCTGGAAACACCATATATTTT

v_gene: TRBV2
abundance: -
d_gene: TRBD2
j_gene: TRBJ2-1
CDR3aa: CASSIPGTRRNEQFF
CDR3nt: TGTGCCAGCAGCATTCCGGGGACTAGACGCAATGAGCAGTTCTTC

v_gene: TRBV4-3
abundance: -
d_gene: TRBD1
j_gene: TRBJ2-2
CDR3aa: CASSPTRGQGFGGELFF
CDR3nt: TGCGCCAGCAGCCCGACCCGCGGACAGGGCTTCGGCGGGGAGCTGTTTTTT

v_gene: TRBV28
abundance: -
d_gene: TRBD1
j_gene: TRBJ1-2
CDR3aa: CASSETGTGFIGYGYTF
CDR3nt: TGTGCCAGCAGTGAAACCGGGACAGGGTTTATTGGGTATGGCTACACCTTC

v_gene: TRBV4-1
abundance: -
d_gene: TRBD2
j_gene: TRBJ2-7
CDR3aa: CASSHPGGDEQYF
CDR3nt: TGCGCCAGCAGCCATCCGGGGGGGGACGAGCAGTACTTC

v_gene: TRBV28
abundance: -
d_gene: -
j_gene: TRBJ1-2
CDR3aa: CASTPRGLSSGGYTF
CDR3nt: TGTGCCAGCACCCCCCGAGGGCTTTCGTCGGGTGGCTACACCTTC

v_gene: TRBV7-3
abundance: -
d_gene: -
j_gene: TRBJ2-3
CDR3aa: CASSLTRQSTDTQYF
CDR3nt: TGTGCCAGCAGCTTAACGAGGCAGAGCACAGATACGCAGTATTTT

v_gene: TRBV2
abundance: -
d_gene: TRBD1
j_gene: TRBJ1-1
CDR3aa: CASRDRDDTEAFF
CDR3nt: TGTGCCAGCAGGGACAGGGACGACACTGAAGCTTTCTTT

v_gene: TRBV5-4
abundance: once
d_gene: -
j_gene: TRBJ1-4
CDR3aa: CASSFLGAREKLFF
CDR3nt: TGTGCCAGCAGCTTTCTTGGGGCCCGGGAAAAACTGTTTTTT

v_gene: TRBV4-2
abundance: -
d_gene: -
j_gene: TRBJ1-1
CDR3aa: CASSQDTGHVLNTEAFF
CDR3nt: TGTGCCAGCAGCCAAGATACGGGACATGTTTTGAACACTGAAGCTTTCTTT

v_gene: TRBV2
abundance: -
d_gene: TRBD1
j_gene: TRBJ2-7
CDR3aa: CASREDRGGVEQYF
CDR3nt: TGTGCCAGCAGGGAGGACAGGGGGGGCGTCGAGCAGTACTTC

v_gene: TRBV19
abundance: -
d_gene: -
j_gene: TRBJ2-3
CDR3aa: CASSNYRSGGDTQYF
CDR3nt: TGTGCCAGTAGCAACTACCGATCCGGGGGAGATACGCAGTATTTT

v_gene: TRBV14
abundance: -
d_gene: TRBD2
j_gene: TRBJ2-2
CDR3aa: CASSQETLAGVFTGELFF
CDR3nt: TGTGCCAGCAGCCAAGAAACACTAGCGGGAGTTTTCACCGGGGAGCTGTTTTTT

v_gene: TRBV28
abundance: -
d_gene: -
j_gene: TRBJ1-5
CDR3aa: CASSFRTGDSQPQHF
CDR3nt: TGTGCCAGCAGTTTCCGGACGGGGGATAGTCAGCCCCAGCATTTT

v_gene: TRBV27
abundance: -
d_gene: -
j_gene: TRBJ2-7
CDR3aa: CASSLTLHSYEQYF
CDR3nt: TGTGCCAGCAGTTTGACACTCCACTCCTACGAGCAGTACTTC

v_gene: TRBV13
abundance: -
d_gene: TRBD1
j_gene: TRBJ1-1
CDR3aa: CASSLFGTVHRVNTEAFF
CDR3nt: TGTGCCAGCAGCTTATTTGGGACAGTCCATCGTGTGAACACTGAAGCTTTCTTT

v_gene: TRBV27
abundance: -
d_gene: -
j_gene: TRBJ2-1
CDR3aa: CASSLTGNEQFF
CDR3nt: TGTGCCAGCAGTTTAACTGGGAATGAGCAGTTCTTC

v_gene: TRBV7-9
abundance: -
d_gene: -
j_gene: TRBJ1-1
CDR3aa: CASTPRGGVNTEAFF
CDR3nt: TGTGCCAGCACCCCCAGGGGAGGAGTGAACACTGAAGCTTTCTTT

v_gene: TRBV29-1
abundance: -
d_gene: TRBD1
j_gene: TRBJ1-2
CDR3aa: CSTDYRGGNYGYTF
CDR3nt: TGCAGCACGGACTACAGGGGTGGTAACTATGGCTACACCTTC

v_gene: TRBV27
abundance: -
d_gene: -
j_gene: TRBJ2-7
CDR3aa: CASSPYREHEQYF
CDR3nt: TGTGCCAGCAGCCCCTACAGGGAACACGAGCAGTACTTC